This T cell receptor (beta chain) appears in the sequencing data of a study of T cell repertoires in cytomegalovirus infection (dated by TCRdb to between 2019 and 2020). In terms of the full investigation: The HLA type of each donor mattered for the analysis, because public TCR beta signatures pointed to carriage of CMV infection along with the matching HLA type. Overall results and qualifications from the work: In the ex vivo response, HLA-C-restricted CMV-specific TCR beta clonotypes were dominant, and in two of eight donors the single most frequent clonotype came from this HLA-C-restricted group. Cumulative frequency of public TCR beta family members discriminated carriers of CMV infection plus the relevant HLA type in this cohort and an independent approximately 350-donor cohort.

Points on this clonotype: The specificity of this receptor is unknown. Base qualities are not provided; no much larger clone lies one nucleotide away.

Sequenced on an Illumina HiSeq 1500. TCRdb applied fastp at Q25 and MiXCR to the public reads, then kept only in-frame beta chains. Rows merge per CDR3 protein into single entries with the most common DNA and genes. For this sample there are about 450,000 distinct CDR3 sequences; 31% appear just once. Roughly 15% of the sample rests with the top ten. The TCR was taken from a human donor in good health (CMV status not recorded). Some clones in this sample may be carry-over from other donors' samples. Sequencing was performed on PBMCs.

The CDR3 region reads CASSASQDSPLHF. The DNA reads as follows: TGTGCCAGCAGTGCCTCTCAGGATTCACCCCTCCACTTT. The chain joins TRBV2 to TRBJ1-6, with the D gene uncertain. Counted from cysteine to phenylalanine, this CDR3 has 13 amino acids. Left in the record is the CDR3 DNA by itself, 39 bases read in frame from the first base. From a lookup of the germline V gene, CDR1 and CDR2 are SNHLY and FYNNEI. Deletion took 4 bases off V and 8 bases off J, with a span of 9 bases between the germline ends.